This entry describes one TCR beta chain. Which antigen it targets is not known. Base qualities are missing; no much larger clone stands one base away. For sequencing of the TCRbeta CDR3 region, genomic DNA was extracted from the sorted cells. TCRbeta CDR3 regions were sequenced using the immunoSEQ Assay. This immuneACCESS table, as held by TCRdb, lists in-frame sequences with V and J called but not all clones. Of the missing ones, under half trace to an unresolved V gene in checked studies; the others have no known cause. Recorded for this sample are under 70,000 clones; 85% of them occurred a single time. The top ten clones comprise roughly 4% of the sample. The entry originates in a study of OX40 agonist ivuxolimab in advanced cancers. General notes on the study: Ivuxolimab, which targeted the costimulatory receptor OX40 (CD134), was an agonistic, fully human IgG2 monoclonal antibody. Peripheral TCRbeta sequencing was intended to test whether TCR sequence diversity was altered and clonal T-cell expansion was caused by ivuxolimab. Among the approximately 50 dose-escalation patients, around 19 had hepatocellular carcinoma, 15 melanoma, 9 renal cell carcinoma and 9 head and neck cancer. Partial responses occurred in three dose-escalation patients: two with cutaneous melanoma and one with hepatocellular carcinoma. Intravenous ivuxolimab was administered to patients every 2 weeks at six dose levels: 0.01, 0.1, 0.3, 1.5, 3 and 10 mg/kg. The paper reports the monotherapy dose-escalation portion (N ≈ 52 patients) of the phase I ivuxolimab trial. Patients were allowed to have had prior anti-PD-1, anti-PD-L1 or anti-CTLA-4 therapy, and 40% to 45% of the dose-escalation patients had previously received checkpoint inhibitors. In the dose-escalation cohort, 70% to 85% of patients were male, and the mean age was around 65 years with a range of roughly 20 to 79.

Patients with autoimmune disease history or receiving systemic immunosuppression were excluded from the trial. Peripheral blood for TCR sequencing was collected from all dose cohorts at baseline, on cycle 4 day 1, and on cycle 7 day 1. The samples were taken from a phase I, first-in-human, multicenter, open-label dose-escalation trial of ivuxolimab. Adults with locally advanced or metastatic melanoma, renal cell carcinoma, hepatocellular carcinoma or head and neck squamous cell carcinoma were enrolled in the trial. CD4+ and CD8+ T cells were sorted separately from peripheral blood before TCR sequencing. CDR1 SGDLS and CDR2 YYNGEE were looked up in the germline V gene. From its cysteine to its phenylalanine, the CDR3 spans 18 amino acids. Only the CDR3 part of the read is kept: 54 bases, read in frame from the first base. Compared with germline, V lacks 0 bases and J lacks 1 base; bases without a gene match: 9.

General findings and caveats noted by the study authors: After ivuxolimab, expanded clones were on average more numerous among CD8+ T cells than among CD4+ T cells. Low levels of normalized T-cell clonal expansion were also shown by some nonresponding patients. Which antigens the clonally expanded peripheral T cells were specific for was not determined. In the 0.1-3.0 mg/kg groups, partial responders had among the lowest normalized peripheral clonal expansion, particularly in CD8+ T cells. Clonal expansion of both CD4+ and CD8+ blood T cells was observed from baseline to week 6 at doses 0.1 to 3.0 mg/kg.

Rearrangement joined TRBV9 to TRBJ2-1, and 8 bases in between align with TRBD2. This clonotype originated in an adult with an advanced solid tumor such as melanoma, head and neck, liver or kidney cancer. The input for sequencing was CD4+ or CD8+ T cells sorted from blood, taken in a trial of the OX40 agonist ivuxolimab. The CDR3 is CASSVGAGGQISYNEQFF. The nucleotide sequence reads as follows: TGTGCCAGCAGCGTAGGTGCGGGAGGTCAAATATCCTACAATGAGCAGTTCTTC.